The 27 T cell receptor beta chains listed next were all sequenced from one sample in a study of naive and memory T cell subsets. Study conclusions and caveats: Naive repertoires, especially CD8, held a few larger clonotypes, possibly memory cells re-expressing CD45RA.

These receptors' targets are unknown. Two oligonucleotides, mixed equimolar, formed the beta constant-region primer covering TRBC1 and TRBC2. The ligated cDNA underwent four PCR rounds using SP2 and nested alpha and beta constant-region primers. TCRdb re-analysed the UMI-ligation and nested PCR reads in MiXCR, keeping a single row per CDR3 protein. The table has roughly 150,000 distinct CDR3 sequences, about 20% seen once. Material for sequencing was naive CD4+ T cells from blood. These receptors came from a human donor in good health.

The chain couples TRBV11-2 to TRBJ2-5; D unclear. Germline V lookup: CDR1 SGHAT, CDR2 FQNNGV. V was cut by 0 bases and J by 4 bases, with 12 bases left in between. This CDR3 region has 15 residues. The CDR3 reads CASSLDLGSGETQYF. The CDR3 coding sequence is TGTGCCAGCAGCTTAGATCTTGGGTCTGGAGAGACCCAGTACTTC.

V and J are TRBV3-1 and TRBJ2-1, with 10 bases that match TRBD2. The V segment lost 3 bases and the J segment 5 bases; nucleotides outside the gene matches: 10. This CDR3 contains 17 residues. The germline CDR1 and CDR2 sequences are LGHDT and YNNKEL (reference sequence). The chain's CDR3 is CASSQPLLGTSDNEQFF. CDR3 in DNA: TGTGCCAGCAGCCAGCCCCTACTTGGGACTAGCGACAATGAGCAGTTCTTC.

This clonotype showed up just a few times. The chain is built from TRBV5-1 and TRBJ2-3; D is unresolved. This CDR3 contains 14 residues. Germline CDR1 and CDR2: SGHRS and YFSETQ. V lost 5 bases and J lost 2, with 12 bases in between. The CDR3 region has the DNA TGCGCCAGCAGTATCGGCCGGCCCACAGATACGCAGTATTTT. This encodes CASSIGRPTDTQYF.

The chain is built from TRBV29-1 and TRBJ2-7, with TRBD1 matching over 9 bases. The ends lost 2 bases at V and 3 bases at J; junction bases unmatched: 11. The CDR3 has 16 residues. CDR1 and CDR2 (germline): SQVTM, ANQGSEA. The CDR3 is CSVERIAQGAYYEQYF. In nucleotides, the CDR3 is TGCAGCGTTGAAAGGATAGCACAGGGGGCCTACTACGAGCAGTACTTC.

The chain is built from TRBV3-1 and TRBJ2-1; D is unresolved. There are 14 residues in the CDR3. Germline V gives CDR1 LGHDT, CDR2 YNNKEL (reference sequence). V was shortened by 0 bases and J by 6 bases, with 9 bases between the two germline ends. CDR3 coding DNA: TGTGCCAGCAGCCAAGACGGCTACCTCAATGAGCAGTTCTTC. Protein sequence: CASSQDGYLNEQFF.

The rearrangement joins TRBV6-5 to TRBJ1-6; tentative D call: TRBD1 (6 bases). The CDR3 spans 15 residues. Germline V lookup: CDR1 MNHEY, CDR2 SVGAGI. V dropped 3 bases and J dropped 10 bases, with 16 bases sitting between them. For the CDR3, the DNA is TGTGCCAGCAGTTATGAAACAGGGTTTGGATCACCCCTCCACTTT. Amino acid sequence: CASSYETGFGSPLHF.

The CDR3 sequence is CASSSFSGQGGRVSAFF. The DNA for the CDR3 is TGTGCCAGCAGTTCTTTTTCCGGACAGGGGGGGCGAGTGTCAGCTTTCTTT. The V call is TRBV28, the J call TRBJ1-1, with 10 bases matching TRBD1. This CDR3 contains 17 residues. From germline, CDR1 is MDHEN and CDR2 SYDVKM. Losses at the gene ends were 4 bases for V and 10 bases for J; bases not matched to a gene: 18.

V gene TRBV3-1 combines with J gene TRBJ2-3; no clear D. CDR1 and CDR2 (germline): LGHDT, YNNKEL (reference sequence). Between the trimmed V and J ends, which lost 4 bases and 3 bases, there was a span of 17 bases. CDR3 length: 16 amino acids. CDR3 region: CASSPRARLQTDTQYF. The CDR3 nucleotides read TGTGCCAGCAGCCCCCGGGCCCGCCTTCAGACAGATACGCAGTATTTT.

The rearrangement links TRBV10-3 to TRBJ2-1; 9 bases map to TRBD2. CDR1 is ENHRY, CDR2 SYGVKD, per germline. The ends lost 0 bases at V and 7 bases at J; junction bases unmatched: 10. The CDR3 is 17 residues long. As DNA, the CDR3 is TGTGCCATCAGTGAGTCGATTCTTGCGGGAGGGCTAAATGAGCAGTTCTTC. As protein: CAISESILAGGLNEQFF.

The V and J genes are TRBV28 and TRBJ2-7, with D perhaps being TRBD1 or TRBD2 (6 bases each). V shed 7 bases and J shed 0 bases, with 13 bases lying between them. Germline V CDR1 and CDR2: MDHEN, SYDVKM. This CDR3 spans 14 amino acids. The CDR3 here is CASTEGTNSYEQYF. As DNA, the CDR3 is TGTGCCAGCACGGAGGGGACAAACTCCTACGAGCAGTACTTC. Full variable domain (outside the CDR3, taken from reference TRBV28 and TRBJ2-7): DVKVTQSSRYLVKRTGEKVFLECVQDMDHENMFWYRQDPGLGLRLIYFSYDVKMKEKGDIPEGYSVSREKKERFSLILESASTNQTSMYLCASTEGTNSYEQYFGPGTRLTVT.

The J gene is TRBJ2-4, the V gene TRBV20-1; D is undetermined. With 4 bases removed from V and 0 bases from J, the gap between germline ends came to 10 bases. The CDR3 is 14 amino acids. Germline loops: CDR1 DFQATT, CDR2 SNEGSKA (reference sequence). The CDR3 DNA reads TGCAGTGCTATTAACACGCTAGCCAAAAACATTCAGTACTTC. Translation gives CSAINTLAKNIQYF.

A few counts support this clonotype. The chain carries TRBV4-3 and TRBJ2-7; TRBD1 aligns across 7 bases. With 0 bases clipped from V and 3 bases from J, the junction kept 5 bases outside the gene matches. Germline lookup yields CDR1 LGHNA and CDR2 YSLEER. The CDR3 has 15 residues. This chain's CDR3 is CASSQESRGIYEQYF. The CDR3 DNA reads TGCGCCAGCAGCCAAGAGAGCAGGGGGATCTACGAGCAGTACTTC.

This clonotype was observed a few times. This chain joins TRBV28 and TRBJ2-7, with no clear D. This CDR3 region has 11 residues. V was pared by 7 bases and J by 6 bases, with 10 bases between. The germline CDR1 and CDR2 sequences are MDHEN and SYDVKM. The CDR3 region is CASTSIREQYF. The CDR3, as DNA: TGTGCCAGCACCTCCATCCGCGAGCAGTACTTC.

The rearrangement links TRBV6-5 to TRBJ1-1; D gene uncertain. V was trimmed by 7 bases and J by 4 bases, leaving 13 bases between them. The CDR3 is 13 residues long. Germline assignment: CDR1 MNHEY and CDR2 SVGAGI. As DNA, the CDR3 is TGTGCCAGCAACACCCTAAAGGGCACTGAAGCTTTCTTT. It codes for CASNTLKGTEAFF.

This clonotype was observed many times. V and J are TRBV20-1 and TRBJ2-3; 9 bases line up with TRBD2. Germline trimming cut 0 bases from V and 2 bases from J; bases unmatched to any gene: 6. The CDR3 is 16 residues long. The germline CDR1 and CDR2 sequences are DFQATT and SNEGSKA (reference sequence). The CDR3 DNA reads as TGCAGTGCTAGAGATCCCCTAGCGGGATCCACAGATACGCAGTATTTT. Encoded protein: CSARDPLAGSTDTQYF.

This clonotype was seen a few times. The rearrangement uses TRBV6-2 or TRBV6-3 and TRBJ2-7, with a weak D call TRBD1 (6 bases). Germline V gene data show CDR1 as MNHEY and CDR2 as SVGEGT. This CDR3 spans 15 amino acids. V lost 6 bases and J 3 bases, leaving 18 bases between the germline ends. The CDR3 region has the DNA TGTGCCAGCAGATTCTACGGACAGCTGAGCTACGAGCAGTACTTC. As protein: CASRFYGQLSYEQYF.

The gene calls are TRBV6-1 and TRBJ2-1; 15 nucleotides match TRBD2. The CDR3 has 16 residues. The junction had 10 bases not matched to a gene; V was cut back by 7 bases and J by 9 bases. CDR1 is MNHNS and CDR2 is SASEGT in the germline V gene. For the CDR3, the DNA is TGTGCCAGCACCAGGACTAGCGGGAGGGCCCTGGGTGAGCAGTTCTTC. This translates into CASTRTSGRALGEQFF.

V usage is TRBV28 and J usage is TRBJ2-7; TRBD1 might be the D (5 bases). The CDR3 consists of 13 residues. Trimming took 9 bases from V and 0 from J, leaving 12 bases between them. In germline, CDR1 is MDHEN, CDR2 SYDVKM. The CDR3 reads CASWAGISYEQYF. The CDR3 DNA is TGTGCCAGTTGGGCAGGGATCTCCTACGAGCAGTACTTC. Using reference TRBV28 and TRBJ2-7 for the parts outside the CDR3, the full variable domain is DVKVTQSSRYLVKRTGEKVFLECVQDMDHENMFWYRQDPGLGLRLIYFSYDVKMKEKGDIPEGYSVSREKKERFSLILESASTNQTSMYLCASWAGISYEQYFGPGTRLTVT.

This chain connects TRBV28 to TRBJ1-5; D may be TRBD1 (5 bases). The CDR3 covers 16 residues. V gave up 2 bases and J gave up 4 bases, with 15 bases separating them. CDR1 and CDR2 from the germline V gene are MDHEN and SYDVKM. The CDR3, as DNA: TGTGCCAGCAGTTTAAAATTCGGGTCAGGGAATCAGCCCCAGCATTTT. Its translation is CASSLKFGSGNQPQHF.

This clonotype came up a few times. This chain links TRBV18 with TRBJ2-5, with D possibly called TRBD1 or TRBD2 (5 bases each). Germline V gene lookup returns CDR1 KGHSH and CDR2 LQKENI. The ends were cut back, 1 base at V and 5 bases at J, with 8 bases in the middle. This CDR3 has 13 amino acids. The CDR3 DNA sequence: TGTGCCAGCTCACCACGGGGCGGGGAGACCCAGTACTTC. Amino acid sequence: CASSPRGGETQYF.

In its sample, this clonotype was seen many times. CDR3 sequence (DNA): TGCGCCAGCAGCCAAGGCCCCCCAGGGGCCCGACAAGAGACCCAGTACTTC. Its protein product is CASSQGPPGARQETQYF. V gene TRBV4-3 combines with J gene TRBJ2-5, with D possibly matching TRBD1 (6 bases). CDR3 length equals 17 residues. Germline loops: CDR1 LGHNA, CDR2 YSLEER. V dropped 1 base and J dropped 2 bases, with 17 bases sitting between them.

This clonotype appeared once. The chain couples TRBV7-8 to TRBJ1-4; D gene unclear. Germline V gene sequence: CDR1 SGHVS, CDR2 FQNEAQ. V was trimmed by 2 bases and J by 2 bases, leaving 6 bases between them. The CDR3 runs to 14 residues. In DNA form, the CDR3 reads TGTGCCAGCAGCTTACAGCATACTAATGAAAAACTGTTTTTT. Protein sequence: CASSLQHTNEKLFF.

The sample holds a few counts of this clonotype. The rearrangement uses TRBV6-2 or TRBV6-3 and TRBJ2-3, with 9 nucleotides matching TRBD2. The CDR3 is 17 amino acids. Germline assignment: CDR1 MNHEY and CDR2 SVGEGT. With 0 bases clipped from V and 4 bases from J, the junction kept 8 bases outside the gene matches. CDR3 bases: TGTGCCAGCAGTTACTCGGGAGCGGGAGGTATCGCAGATACGCAGTATTTT. It translates to CASSYSGAGGIADTQYF.

As regards this clonotype: One end of the junction varies from germline; a read error may be responsible. The genes are TRBV7-6 and TRBJ1-1, with D unclear. The CDR3 contains 13 residues. The germline V gene encodes CDR1 SGHVS and CDR2 FNYEAQ. This chain's CDR3 is CASSPPLGNESFF. DNA for the CDR3: TGTGCCAGCAGCCCACCACTGGGGAATGAATCTTTCTTT.

The chain links TRBV12-3 or TRBV12-4 to TRBJ2-5, with D possibly being TRBD2 (6 bases). The V gene lost 3 bases and the J gene lost 4 bases, with 21 bases spanning the gap. The CDR3 contains 17 residues. CDR3 DNA: TGTGCCAGCAGTTTTAGAGGCCTAGCGCTTAAAGGAGAGACCCAGTACTTC. Translated: CASSFRGLALKGETQYF.

The table lists this clonotype with a few counts. CDR3 region: CASSRQGATDTQYF. In DNA, the CDR3 is TGTGCCAGCAGTCGACAGGGGGCCACAGATACGCAGTATTTT. The chain has TRBV6-6 and TRBJ2-3, with TRBD1 matching 10 bases. This CDR3 is 14 amino acids long. Germline values: CDR1 MNHNY, CDR2 SVGAGI (reference sequence). Unmatched junction bases numbered 1, after V lost 5 bases and J lost 2 bases.

Of note for this clonotype: At one end, the junction sequence differs from germline, possibly due to a read error. The chain is built from TRBV29-1 and TRBJ1-2; D is undetermined. This CDR3 spans 10 amino acids. The germline V gene has CDR1 SQVTM and CDR2 ANQGSEA. The CDR3 DNA sequence: TGCAGCCCACACCGGGAGGGATTCGGATTC. Its translation is CSPHREGFGF.